The 10 T cell receptor beta chains listed next were all sequenced from one sample in a study of monozygotic twins with inflammatory bowel disease. TCRdb reanalyzed the 5' RACE reads, giving one entry per CDR3 protein sequence and no DNA. Its table lists 88,000 or so distinct CDR3 sequences. The sequencing sample was made of blood. The receptors shown here come from a human donor with ulcerative colitis or Crohn's disease, or a healthy co-twin of an affected twin (not recorded which).

The CDR3 protein is CATSLAGGDTQYF. The chain recombines TRBV10-1 with TRBJ2-3; TCRdb designates TRBD1, a call that cannot be tested without DNA. The CDR3 has 13 amino acids. Germline CDR1 reads WNHNN; CDR2 reads SYGVQD (reference sequence).

The rearrangement uses TRBV24-1 and TRBJ2-5. CDR1 is KGHDR and CDR2 is SFDVKD in the germline V gene. The CDR3 runs 12 residues. Here the CDR3 reads CATSDFLGAQYF.

The chain carries TRBV5-1 and TRBJ2-3; the D call from TCRdb, TRBD2, cannot be confirmed without DNA. Per germline, CDR1 SGHRS and CDR2 YFSETQ. CDR3 length: 15 residues. The CDR3 here is CASSLGTRDTDTQYF. Looking up the rest from reference TRBV5-1 and TRBJ2-3 gives the full variable domain: KAGVTQTPRYLIKTRGQQVTLSCSPISGHRSVSWYQQTPGQGLQFLFEYFSETQRNKGNFPGRFSGRQFSNSRSEMNVSTLELGDSALYLCASSLGTRDTDTQYFGPGTRLTVL.

This chain joins TRBV4-2 and TRBJ1-2; TCRdb's D call, TRBD1, is unchecked because there is no DNA. Per germline, CDR1 LGHNA and CDR2 YNFKEQ. The CDR3 sequence is 16 residues long. CDR3 amino acids: CASSQGGASTVYGYTF.

This chain links TRBV28 with TRBJ2-2. CDR1 is MDHEN, CDR2 SYDVKM, per germline. The CDR3 length is 15 residues. The chain's CDR3 is CASSFSTTARRELFF.

This chain links TRBV6-1 with TRBJ2-6; the D call of TRBD2 rests on TCRdb alone, since no DNA is present to check it. CDR1 and CDR2 from the germline V gene are MNHNS and SASEGT. This CDR3 is built from 19 residues. CDR3 in amino acids: CASRETSGGFMAGANVLTF.

This chain joins TRBV5-1 and TRBJ1-4; the TCRdb D gene call, TRBD1, has no DNA to confirm it. The CDR3 loop spans 13 amino acids. From germline, CDR1 is SGHRS and CDR2 YFSETQ. The CDR3 protein is CASSFRGTEKLFF.

This chain connects TRBV20-1 to TRBJ1-4; TCRdb selects TRBD1, and the lack of DNA leaves this call unchecked. Germline CDR1 and CDR2: DFQATT and SNEGSKA (reference sequence). The CDR3 has 16 amino acids. Here the CDR3 reads CSAVEGLGQGREKLFF.

The chain has TRBV20-1 and TRBJ2-7. The germline CDR1 and CDR2 sequences are DFQATT and SNEGSKA (reference sequence). The CDR3 spans 12 residues. This chain's CDR3 is CSARVRDYEQYF.

The chain has TRBV5-1 and TRBJ1-2. The CDR3 has 13 residues. Germline CDR1 SGHRS, CDR2 YFSETQ. The CDR3 sequence is CASSLDREYGYTF.